The 8 T cell receptor beta chains presented below share a single source sample, sequenced in a study of blood T cells in healthy people across ages. PCR was performed a second time for about 6 to 11 cycles using a sample-barcoded 5' primer and a J-beta primer mix. TCRdb re-derived calls from the 5' RACE reads in MiXCR, one entry per CDR3 protein. The data hold about 1 million distinct CDR3 sequences, with 45% observed a single time. Sequenced: blood. These receptors came from a woman aged 55-75 years in good health.

In this sample, this clonotype turned up many times. The rearrangement links TRBV5-1 to TRBJ2-3; no clear D. Germline V CDR1 and CDR2: SGHRS, YFSETQ. This CDR3 is built from 13 residues. Trimming pared 4 bases from V and 4 bases from J, leaving 10 bases between. CDR3 residues: CASSPSGSDTQYF. DNA for the CDR3: TGCGCCAGCAGCCCCTCTGGTTCAGATACGCAGTATTTT.

The chain links TRBV5-1 to TRBJ2-1, with D unresolved. V was trimmed by 4 bases and J by 5 bases, leaving 13 bases between them. Germline V lookup: CDR1 SGHRS, CDR2 YFSETQ. The CDR3 has 14 amino acids. The CDR3 loop is CASSPEVAHNEQFF. CDR3 DNA sequence: TGCGCCAGCAGCCCTGAGGTGGCGCACAATGAGCAGTTCTTC.

The gene calls are TRBV29-1 and TRBJ2-1; D is uncertain. Between the trimmed V and J ends, which lost 2 bases and 10 bases, there was a span of 12 bases. CDR3 length equals 12 residues. Germline V gene lookup returns CDR1 SQVTM and CDR2 ANQGSEA. DNA for the CDR3: TGCAGCGTTGAATCCACGACAAAAGAGCAGTTCTTC. This sequence encodes CSVESTTKEQFF.

This clonotype appeared a few times. V usage is TRBV9 and J usage is TRBJ1-6; possible D gene TRBD1, 5 bases. CDR3 size: 16 residues. V lost 2 bases, J lost 0 bases, and 9 bases lay in between. Germline CDR1 and CDR2: SGDLS and YYNGEE. This CDR3 reads CASSVSDSSYNSPLHF. DNA of the CDR3: TGTGCCAGCAGCGTGAGCGACAGCTCCTATAATTCACCCCTCCACTTT.

This clonotype has only a few counts. V is TRBV28 and J is TRBJ1-2; tentative D call: TRBD1 (6 bases). Germline CDR1 and CDR2: MDHEN and SYDVKM. The CDR3 has 14 residues. V lost 7 bases to trimming and J lost 7 bases, with 19 bases between them. The CDR3 bases are TGTGCCAGCACCAAGGGGGGCATATGGGGTGGCTACACCTTC. Its protein is CASTKGGIWGGYTF.

This clonotype was seen only once. V gene TRBV9 combines with J gene TRBJ2-5; 8 nucleotides line up with TRBD1. This CDR3 contains 16 residues. Germline V lookup: CDR1 SGDLS, CDR2 YYNGEE. V lost 4 bases, J lost 2 bases, and 10 bases stayed unmatched. The CDR3 region is CASSHRTGNPQETQYF. DNA for the CDR3: TGTGCCAGCAGCCACAGGACAGGGAACCCTCAAGAGACCCAGTACTTC.

The chain has TRBV2 and TRBJ2-3; TRBD2 matches at 10 bases. The CDR3 is 18 residues long. Germline-derived CDR1 and CDR2 are SNHLY and FYNNEI. V shed 4 bases and J 10 bases; nucleotides not matched to a gene: 20. CDR3 coding DNA: TGTGCCAGCAGTGCAGCTAGCGGGAGTAGGGGTGCACAGATTGCGCAGTATTTT. This gives the protein CASSAASGSRGAQIAQYF.

A few counts support this clonotype. The chain joins TRBV5-1 to TRBJ2-7; 12 bases are a match to TRBD2. CDR3 length: 16 amino acids. The trim removed 4 bases at V and 5 bases at J, leaving 10 bases unmatched. From germline, CDR1 is SGHRS and CDR2 YFSETQ. CDR3 residues: CASSRASTSGSNEQYF. The DNA for the CDR3 is TGCGCCAGCAGCCGGGCCTCGACTAGCGGGAGCAACGAGCAGTACTTC.